Sequencing of this T cell receptor (beta chain) was carried out in a study of response to subunit inactivated influenza vaccine. From the RT-PCR reads, TCRdb called clonotypes with MiXCR, one entry per CDR3 protein. The sample has roughly 760,000 distinct CDR3 sequences; 21% are singletons. Study-wide results and caveats: With each seasonal influenza vaccination, the authors suggested, few new T cells are recruited.

Turning to this clonotype: Antigen unknown.

V gave up 6 bases and J gave up 10 bases; unmatched junction bases: 7. The CDR3 is made up of 13 amino acids. Germline-derived CDR1 and CDR2 are DFQATT and SNEGSKA (reference sequence). The rearrangement joins TRBV20-1 to TRBJ2-1, with 12 positions matching TRBD2. This receptor was taken from a man aged 45-60 years who received an inactivated influenza vaccine. The specimen comprised PBMCs from blood, sampled approximately 5 days after vaccination. The chain's CDR3 is CSARTSGAAEQFF. As DNA, the CDR3 is TGCAGTGCGAGGACTAGCGGGGCGGCCGAGCAGTTCTTC.